This TCR beta chain was recorded in a study of tumor and adjacent non-tumor tissue in lung cancer. RNA was extracted from bulk tissue without any cell sorting. This CDR3 region has 16 residues. Germline CDR1 MNHEY, CDR2 SVGAGI. The V and J ends lost 7 bases and 9 bases respectively, with 27 bases between them. The library came from three nested PCR rounds adapted from ARM-PCR protocols. TCRdb called the multiplex PCR reads again in MiXCR, with one record for every CDR3 protein. The sample consists of 60,000 to 85,000 distinct CDR3 sequences, 60% to 85% of them appearing once. Sample: lung tumor tissue. The receptor's source is a woman aged 45-65 years with non-small cell lung cancer. This sequence joins TRBV6-5 and TRBJ2-5, with D possibly matching TRBD2 (6 bases). CDR3 sequence: CASKGWKEGTVLAQYF. DNA for the CDR3: TGTGCCAGCAAAGGATGGAAGGAGGGGACGGTGCTGGCCCAGTACTTC.